Listed here is a single TCR beta chain. The data belong to a study of HIV-infected patients and healthy controls. TCRdb recomputed calls from the 5' RACE reads with MiXCR, one row per CDR3 protein. The sample lists 55,000 to 70,000 distinct CDR3 sequences, 19% occurring once. V was cut by 3 bases and J by 5 bases, with 8 bases left in between. This CDR3 is 13 amino acids long. In germline, CDR1 is KGHSH, CDR2 LQKENI. The receptor comes from a human donor in good health. Sequenced input: CD4+ T cells from blood. The rearrangement joins TRBV18 to TRBJ2-1; D not certain. As DNA, the CDR3 is TGTGCCAGCTCACCGAACCGCAACAATGAGCAGTTCTTC. Translating gives CASSPNRNNEQFF.